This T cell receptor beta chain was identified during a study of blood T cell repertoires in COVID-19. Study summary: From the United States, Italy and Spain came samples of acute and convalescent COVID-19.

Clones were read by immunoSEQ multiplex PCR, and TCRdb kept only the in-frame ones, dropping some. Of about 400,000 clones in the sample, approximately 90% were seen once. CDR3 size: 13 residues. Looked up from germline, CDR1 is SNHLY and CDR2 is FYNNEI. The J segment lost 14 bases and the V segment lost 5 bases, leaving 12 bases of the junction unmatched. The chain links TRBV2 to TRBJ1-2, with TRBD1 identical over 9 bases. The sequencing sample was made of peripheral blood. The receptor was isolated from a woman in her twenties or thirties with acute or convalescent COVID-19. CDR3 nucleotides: TGTGCCAGCAGTCCCCAAGGGGACAGGGTGGGTACCTTC. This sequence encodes CASSPQGDRVGTF.